A selection of T cell receptor beta chains follows, all from one sample in a study of cytomegalovirus exposure and HLA in healthy donors. Using immunoSEQ multiplex PCR, the repertoire was profiled, and TCRdb retains in-frame clones only, with some absent. The table lists some 77,000 clones, 79% of them singletons. Sequencing was performed on PBMCs. The receptor set was obtained from a young man in good health and CMV-seronegative. CDR3s include the opening cysteine and the closing phenylalanine or tryptophan. The D gene is left open where the match is weak. The size entry is marked missing in some rows and otherwise reads once, few, many or a size class.

clone_size,d_call,v_call,j_call,cdr3_aa,cdr3_nt
NA,NA,TRBV27,TRBJ1-2,CASSLSGGSLGGYTF,TGTGCCAGCAGTTTATCGGGGGGATCCCTCGGTGGCTACACCTTC
NA,TRBD2,TRBV9,TRBJ2-3,CASSVRLRRREAADTQYF,TGTGCCAGCAGCGTACGCCTCCGAAGGCGGGAGGCCGCAGATACGCAGTATTTT
once,NA,TRBV29-1,TRBJ1-5,CSVVFQGLYQPQHF,TGCAGCGTTGTTTTCCAGGGCCTCTATCAGCCCCAGCATTTT
few,NA,TRBV4-1,TRBJ2-7,CASSQGRGGGSEQYF,TGCGCCAGCAGCCAGGGGCGAGGGGGAGGGAGCGAGCAGTACTTC
NA,TRBD2,TRBV29-1,TRBJ2-1,CSVEGTSYEQFF,TGCAGCGTGGAAGGGACTAGTTATGAGCAGTTCTTC
NA,TRBD1,TRBV18,TRBJ2-1,CASSPLGTGSYNEQFF,TGTGCCAGCTCACCACTCGGGACAGGCTCCTACAATGAGCAGTTCTTC
few,NA,TRBV4-3,TRBJ2-7,CASSPSYLRNYEQYF,TGCGCCAGCAGCCCGTCTTACTTGAGGAACTACGAGCAGTACTTC
NA,NA,TRBV4-1,TRBJ2-5,CASSQDLVGGQETQYF,TGCGCCAGCAGCCAAGATTTAGTGGGGGGACAAGAGACCCAGTACTTC
few,NA,TRBV6-6,TRBJ2-7,CASTPRANEQYF,TGTGCCAGCACCCCGCGGGCAAACGAGCAGTACTTC
NA,TRBD1,TRBV4-1,TRBJ1-1,CASSQVPGQGGGTEAFF,TGCGCCAGCAGCCAAGTCCCGGGACAGGGAGGGGGCACTGAAGCTTTCTTT
once,NA,TRBV7-2,TRBJ2-2,CASSPPGLHTGELFF,TGTGCCAGCAGTCCGCCGGGACTCCACACCGGGGAGCTGTTTTTT
NA,NA,TRBV16,TRBJ1-3,CASKLRGPGNTIYF,TGTGCCAGCAAGCTCAGGGGACCTGGAAACACCATATATTTT
NA,NA,TRBV2,TRBJ1-2,CASRGLRANYGYTF,TGTGCCAGTAGGGGCCTCCGAGCTAACTATGGCTACACCTTC
NA,TRBD1,TRBV25-1,TRBJ1-6,CASSRTGESPLHF,TGTGCCAGCTCCCGGACAGGGGAATCACCCCTCCACTTT
NA,NA,TRBV4-2,TRBJ1-1,CASSQYPSVNLRGWDTEAFF,TGTGCCAGCAGCCAATATCCTTCGGTCAATCTCAGAGGGTGGGACACTGAAGCTTTCTTT
NA,TRBD1,TRBV6-5,TRBJ2-3,CASSTDRGVTDTQYF,TGTGCCAGCAGTACCGACAGGGGTGTAACAGATACGCAGTATTTT
once,NA,TRBV21-1,TRBJ1-5,CASSKDSRGLEMNQPQHF,TGTGCCAGCAGCAAAGATAGCAGGGGGCTTGAAATGAATCAGCCCCAGCATTTT
NA,NA,TRBV25-1,TRBJ2-7,CASSSGDTYEQYF,TGTGCCAGCAGTTCAGGGGATACCTACGAGCAGTACTTC